The clone carrying this T cell receptor (beta chain) was counted at least ten times. The target antigen is unknown. Uncontrolled infection, other autoimmune disease, pregnancy or lactation barred patients from enrollment. Thyroid ultrasound and orbital computed tomography, with clinical symptoms and serum thyroxine and TRAb, informed diagnoses. The data were taken from a study of T cells in Graves' hyperthyroidism and ophthalmopathy. Amplification yielded TCR beta CDR3 regions, with RNA transcripts as the source. HTBI primers were employed in a first-round RT-PCR of the TCR CDR3. TCRdb reprocessed the multiplex PCR reads with MiXCR, giving one entry per CDR3 protein. The profile shows 700,000 to 950,000 distinct CDR3 sequences, over 35% of them singletons. Study-wide findings and caveats: Through a model of 13 V-J features, ophthalmopathy was separated from stable hyperthyroidism. Prediction of ophthalmopathy progression came a median around 6.5 months pre-onset.

CDR1 is SGHTA and CDR2 is FQGNSA in the germline V gene. V lost 5 bases and J lost 3, with 11 bases in between. The CDR3 is 14 residues long. Sequenced sample: blood. The chain recombines TRBV7-2 with TRBJ1-5; the D is unclear. This receptor was obtained from a woman aged 40 to 50 with Graves' hyperthyroidism. The CDR3 nucleotides read TGTGCCAGCAGCAAACTTGGTGACAATCAGCCCCAGCATTTT. It encodes CASSKLGDNQPQHF.